This TCR beta chain was retrieved from a study of T cell repertoires in cytomegalovirus infection. TCRdb re-analysed the reads in MiXCR, keeping a single row per CDR3 protein. Among approximately 110,000 distinct CDR3 sequences listed, over 40% were seen once. Comments on this clonotype: Its target is unknown.

Germline CDR1 is SGHRS and CDR2 is YFSETQ. This CDR3 region has 13 residues. The V gene lost 4 bases and the J gene lost 4 bases, with 11 bases spanning the gap. The V and J genes are TRBV5-1 and TRBJ2-5, with D possibly TRBD1 on 6 matching bases. Source: CD8+ T cells from cultured PBMCs, taken from culture after CMV antigen stimulation. This clonotype originated in a human donor in good health (CMV status not recorded). Some clones in this sample may be carry-over from other donors' samples. This chain's CDR3 is CASSDGQIETQYF. CDR3 DNA: TGCGCCAGCAGCGATGGACAGATAGAGACCCAGTACTTC. Variable domain in full (rest from reference TRBV5-1 and TRBJ2-5): KAGVTQTPRYLIKTRGQQVTLSCSPISGHRSVSWYQQTPGQGLQFLFEYFSETQRNKGNFPGRFSGRQFSNSRSEMNVSTLELGDSALYLCASSDGQIETQYFGPGTRLLVL.